The sequence of this T cell receptor beta chain was determined in a study of blood T cells in healthy people across ages. The ends lost 5 bases at V and 5 bases at J; junction bases unmatched: 10. There are 16 residues in the CDR3. A second PCR, run for about 6 to 11 cycles, used a sample-barcoded 5' primer plus a J-beta primer mix. TCRdb fed the 5' RACE reads into MiXCR, producing one record per CDR3 protein. The table lists over 500,000 distinct CDR3 sequences, more than 45% of them singletons, with roughly 14% in the top ten. Sequenced: blood. This TCR derives from an elderly woman in good health. This rearrangement joins TRBV12-3 or TRBV12-4 to TRBJ1-5; 9 bases align to TRBD1. The CDR3 reads CASSPSRTGGHQPQHF. In nucleotides, the CDR3 is TGTGCCAGCAGTCCCAGCCGTACAGGGGGCCATCAGCCCCAGCATTTT.